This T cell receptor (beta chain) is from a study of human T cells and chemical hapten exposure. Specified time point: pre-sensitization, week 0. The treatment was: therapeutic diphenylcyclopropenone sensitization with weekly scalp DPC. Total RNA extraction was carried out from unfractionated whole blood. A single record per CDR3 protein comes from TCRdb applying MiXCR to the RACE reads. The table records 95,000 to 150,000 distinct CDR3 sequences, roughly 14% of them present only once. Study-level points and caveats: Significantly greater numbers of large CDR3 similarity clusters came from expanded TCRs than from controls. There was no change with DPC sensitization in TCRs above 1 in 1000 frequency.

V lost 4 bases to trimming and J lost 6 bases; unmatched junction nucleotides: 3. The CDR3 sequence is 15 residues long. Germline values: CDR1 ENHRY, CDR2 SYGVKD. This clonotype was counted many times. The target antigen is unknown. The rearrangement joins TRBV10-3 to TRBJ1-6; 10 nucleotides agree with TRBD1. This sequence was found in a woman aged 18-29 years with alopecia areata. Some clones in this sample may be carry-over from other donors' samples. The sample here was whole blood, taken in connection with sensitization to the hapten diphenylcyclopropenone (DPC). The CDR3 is CAISGGQGLNSPLHF. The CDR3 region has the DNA TGTGCCATCAGTGGGGGACAGGGGCTTAATTCACCCCTCCACTTT.